This T cell receptor (beta chain) appears in the sequencing data of a study of blood T cell repertoires in COVID-19. Study details: The samples span acute and convalescent COVID-19 from the United States, Italy and Spain. PBMCs, B-cell-depleted T cells, or T cells were the source of the cDNA or gDNA that made up the material.

Deletions cut 7 bases from V and 10 bases from J, with 22 bases between. The CDR3 is 14 residues long. Germline loops: CDR1 LNHDA, CDR2 SQIVND (reference sequence). Authors' data handling: Cell counts per sample came from amplifying reference gene primers. Clones were read by immunoSEQ multiplex PCR, and TCRdb kept only the in-frame ones, dropping some. That table supplies the V and J calls and clone size; D and trimming were determined from the DNA. This sample has approximately 330,000 clones, with approximately 87% found just once. This clonotype was obtained from a woman aged 50 to 60 with active or convalescent COVID-19. The chain uses TRBV19 and TRBJ1-1; a weak D match, TRBD1 (6 bases). The sample consisted of peripheral blood. The CDR3 loop is CASTYSEWGGAAFF. For the CDR3, the DNA is TGTGCCAGTACCTATTCGGAATGGGGGGGCGCAGCTTTCTTT.